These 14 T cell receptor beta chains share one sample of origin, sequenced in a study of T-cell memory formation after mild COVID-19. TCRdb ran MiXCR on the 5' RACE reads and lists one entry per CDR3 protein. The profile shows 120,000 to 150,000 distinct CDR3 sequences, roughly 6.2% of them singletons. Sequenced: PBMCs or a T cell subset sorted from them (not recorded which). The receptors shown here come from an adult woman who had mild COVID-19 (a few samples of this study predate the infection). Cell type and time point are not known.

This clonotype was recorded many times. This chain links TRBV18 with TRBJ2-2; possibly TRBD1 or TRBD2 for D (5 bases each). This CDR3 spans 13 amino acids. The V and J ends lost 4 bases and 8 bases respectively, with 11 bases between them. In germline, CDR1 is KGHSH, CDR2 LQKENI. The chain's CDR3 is CASSRDAQGELFF. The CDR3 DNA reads TGTGCCAGCTCACGGGACGCTCAAGGGGAGCTGTTTTTT.

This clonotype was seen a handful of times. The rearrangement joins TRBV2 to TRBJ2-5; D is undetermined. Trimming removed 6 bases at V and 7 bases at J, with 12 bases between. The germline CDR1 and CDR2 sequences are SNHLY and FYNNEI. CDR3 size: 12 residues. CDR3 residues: CASSPLSATQYF. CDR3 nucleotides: TGTGCCAGCAGCCCCCTATCGGCGACCCAGTACTTC.

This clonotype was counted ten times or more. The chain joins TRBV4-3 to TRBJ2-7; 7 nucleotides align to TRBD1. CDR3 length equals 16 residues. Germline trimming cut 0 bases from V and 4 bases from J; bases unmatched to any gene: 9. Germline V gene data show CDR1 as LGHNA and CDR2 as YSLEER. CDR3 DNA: TGCGCCAGCAGCCAAGATTTACTCTCAGGGGGTTACGAGCAGTACTTC. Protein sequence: CASSQDLLSGGYEQYF.

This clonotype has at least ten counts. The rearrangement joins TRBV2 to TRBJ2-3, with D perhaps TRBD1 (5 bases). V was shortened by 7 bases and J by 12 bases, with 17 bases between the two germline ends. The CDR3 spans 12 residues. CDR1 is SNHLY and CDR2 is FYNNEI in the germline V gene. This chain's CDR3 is CASNRQTQDQYF. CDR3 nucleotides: TGTGCCAGCAACAGACAGACCCAGGATCAGTATTTT. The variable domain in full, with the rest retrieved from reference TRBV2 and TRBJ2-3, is EPEVTQTPSHQVTQMGQEVILRCVPISNHLYFYWYRQILGQKVEFLVSFYNNEISEKSEIFDDQFSVERPDGSNFTLKIRSTKLEDSAMYFCASNRQTQDQYFGPGTRLTVL.

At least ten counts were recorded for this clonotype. CDR3 DNA sequence: TGTGCCAGCAGCTCCTTGGACAGGGGGCCAAGGTCACCCCTCCACTTT. Its protein is CASSSLDRGPRSPLHF. The chain uses TRBV7-9 and TRBJ1-6, with 11 bases fitting TRBD1. This CDR3 spans 16 amino acids. Losses at the gene ends were 4 bases for V and 10 bases for J; bases not matched to a gene: 9. Germline V lookup: CDR1 SEHNR, CDR2 FQNEAQ (reference sequence).

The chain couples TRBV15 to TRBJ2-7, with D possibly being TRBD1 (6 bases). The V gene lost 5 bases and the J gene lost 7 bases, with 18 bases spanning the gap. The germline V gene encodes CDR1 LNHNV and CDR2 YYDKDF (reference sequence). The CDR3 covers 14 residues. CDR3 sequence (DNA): TGTGCCACCAGCCAAGAGGTGCAGGGGAGAGAGCAGTACTTC. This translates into CATSQEVQGREQYF.

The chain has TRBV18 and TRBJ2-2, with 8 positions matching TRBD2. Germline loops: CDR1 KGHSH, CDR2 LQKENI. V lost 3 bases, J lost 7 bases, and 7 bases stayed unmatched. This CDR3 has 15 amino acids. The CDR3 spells CASSPGPGTSGELFF. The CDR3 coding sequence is TGTGCCAGCTCACCGGGGCCCGGGACTAGCGGGGAGCTGTTTTTT.

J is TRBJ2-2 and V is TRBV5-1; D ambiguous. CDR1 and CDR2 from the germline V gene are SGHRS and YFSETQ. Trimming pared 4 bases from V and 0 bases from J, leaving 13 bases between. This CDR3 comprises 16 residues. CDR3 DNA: TGCGCCAGCAGCATTCACGACACACCGAACACCGGGGAGCTGTTTTTT. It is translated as CASSIHDTPNTGELFF.

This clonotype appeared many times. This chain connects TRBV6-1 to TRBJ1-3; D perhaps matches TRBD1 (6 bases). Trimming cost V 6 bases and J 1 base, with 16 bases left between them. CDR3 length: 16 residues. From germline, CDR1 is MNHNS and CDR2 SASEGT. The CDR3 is CASRAPDSASGNTIYF. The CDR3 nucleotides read TGTGCCAGCAGGGCACCGGACAGTGCTTCTGGAAACACCATATATTTT.

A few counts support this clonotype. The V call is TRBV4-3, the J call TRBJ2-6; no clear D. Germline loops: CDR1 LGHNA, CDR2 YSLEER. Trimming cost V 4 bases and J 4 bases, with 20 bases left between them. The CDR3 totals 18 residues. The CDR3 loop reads CASSPSFSRLGGANVLTF. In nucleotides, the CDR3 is TGCGCCAGCAGCCCATCCTTCTCTCGGCTCGGGGGGGCCAACGTCCTGACTTTC.

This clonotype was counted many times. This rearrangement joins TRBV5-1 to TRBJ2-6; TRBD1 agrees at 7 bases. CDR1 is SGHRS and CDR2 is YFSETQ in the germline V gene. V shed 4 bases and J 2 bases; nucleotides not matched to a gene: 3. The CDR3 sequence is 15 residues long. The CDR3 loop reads CASSPDRAGANVLTF. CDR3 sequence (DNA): TGCGCCAGCAGCCCCGACAGGGCTGGGGCCAACGTCCTGACTTTC.

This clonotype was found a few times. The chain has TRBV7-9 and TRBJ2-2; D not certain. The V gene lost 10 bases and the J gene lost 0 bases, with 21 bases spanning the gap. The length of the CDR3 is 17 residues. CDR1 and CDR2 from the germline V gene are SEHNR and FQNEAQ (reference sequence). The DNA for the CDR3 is TGTGCCATACCGGTGTGGCAGGCACCCACGAACACCGGGGAGCTGTTTTTT. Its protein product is CAIPVWQAPTNTGELFF.

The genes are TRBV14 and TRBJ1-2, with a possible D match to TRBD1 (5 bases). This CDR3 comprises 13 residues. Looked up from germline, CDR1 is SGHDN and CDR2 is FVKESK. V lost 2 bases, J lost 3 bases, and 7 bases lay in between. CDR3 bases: TGTGCCAGCAGCCAACAGGGTTACTATGGCTACACCTTC. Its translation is CASSQQGYYGYTF. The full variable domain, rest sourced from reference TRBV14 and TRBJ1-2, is EAGVTQFPSHSVIEKGQTVTLRCDPISGHDNLYWYRRVMGKEIKFLLHFVKESKQDESGMPNNRFLAERTGGTYSTLKVQPAELEDSGVYFCASSQQGYYGYTFGSGTRLTVV.

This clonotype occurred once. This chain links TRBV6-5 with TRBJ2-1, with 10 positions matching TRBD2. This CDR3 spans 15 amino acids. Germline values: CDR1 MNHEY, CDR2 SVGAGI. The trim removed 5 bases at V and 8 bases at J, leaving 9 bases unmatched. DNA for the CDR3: TGTGCCAGCAGTCGAAGCGGGGGGGAGACCGATGAGCAGTTCTTC. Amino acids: CASSRSGGETDEQFF.